This TCR beta chain comes out of a study of cytomegalovirus exposure and HLA in healthy donors. Overall study results and limits: In a later analysis, parvovirus B19, influenza, CMV and Epstein-Barr virus appeared linked to several top co-occurrence clusters. In a later analysis, an Asian-associated ancestry cluster reportedly showed fewer N-insertions than the roughly 690-donor mean. Most TCR sequences were rare, but some public TCRs occurred in many donors. Data from an earlier analysis indicated that most TCR beta V segments were productive either about 90% or about 30% of the time.

The CDR3 totals 11 residues. V was cut by 5 bases and J by 3 bases, with 2 bases left in between. The germline V gene encodes CDR1 SGHVS and CDR2 FNYEAQ. This clone was recorded a few times. Its antigen is undetermined. Other DNA sequences of this sample code for an identical CDR3. A multiplex PCR was run with 60 Vbeta primers and 13 Jbeta primers. Profiled with immunoSEQ multiplex PCR; TCRdb holds only in-frame clones, not every one. The sample shows 87,000 or so clones, roughly 79% of them seen only once. What was sequenced was PBMCs. This rearrangement joins TRBV7-6 to TRBJ2-1; D is ambiguous. This TCR came from a woman aged 40 to 55 in good health and CMV-seronegative. The CDR3 is CASSHYNEQFF. CDR3 sequence (DNA): TGTGCCAGCAGCCACTACAATGAGCAGTTCTTC.